A selection of T cell receptor beta chains follows, all from one sample in a study of T-cell reconstitution after alpha-beta-depleted transplantation in children. TCRdb re-called the PCR reads with MiXCR, one entry per CDR3 protein. The table has around 370,000 distinct CDR3 sequences, 10% to 13% seen once; the top ten hold less than 2.5%. Sequences were derived from PBMCs from the stem cell graft donor, sampled from the stem cell graft. The receptors derive from a human donor who donated a stem cell graft to a child with acute lymphoblastic leukemia. CDR3s include the opening cysteine and the closing phenylalanine or tryptophan. Clone sizes are given selectively: once, few, many, or a class where the clone is expanded.

CDR3 length	V gene	clone size	J gene	CDR3 protein
15	TRBV4-1	many	TRBJ2-7	CASSRVTGALYEQYF
16	TRBV6-2/TRBV6-3	many	TRBJ2-1	CASRALAGGSYNEQFF
16	TRBV20-1	-	TRBJ2-3	CSARVDAGASADTQYF
17	TRBV27	-	TRBJ2-1	CASSSGTSPIRYSEQFF
16	TRBV7-9	few	TRBJ2-7	CASSLRGASGRYEQYF
13	TRBV24-1	few	TRBJ2-2	CATSDLLAGELFF
13	TRBV4-2	many	TRBJ2-7	CASSQTSGYEQYF
15	TRBV18	few	TRBJ2-3	CASSQFSSDTDTQYF
15	TRBV27	many	TRBJ2-7	CASSLQTGTKYEQYF
13	TRBV11-1	few	TRBJ2-1	CASSPDRGGEQFF
18	TRBV5-6	-	TRBJ2-1	CASSLERGPGLTYNEQFF
15	TRBV10-3	-	TRBJ1-1	CAISESGGMSTEAFF
15	TRBV7-9	many	TRBJ2-3	CASSPGQGWTDTQYF